This T cell receptor (beta chain) was sequenced in a study of radiation and T cells in renal cell carcinoma. Time point denoted: blood 2 weeks post-SBRT. The treatment is: 15 Gy SBRT to primary tumor, nephrectomy 4 weeks later. Looked up from germline, CDR1 is MNHEY and CDR2 is SMNVEV (reference sequence). V gave up 6 bases and J gave up 6 bases, with 14 bases separating them. The CDR3 consists of 14 residues. TCRdb's copy holds only in-frame clones and misses some; the assay was immunoSEQ multiplex PCR. The table records fewer than 30,000 clones, roughly 80% of them present only once. The source material was blood, sampled from a patient whose treatment included radiotherapy and nephrectomy. The sequence was collected from a man in his sixties with renal cell carcinoma. The V and J genes are TRBV27 and TRBJ2-2; D unresolved. CDR3 sequence: CASSLRRVAGELFF. The CDR3 DNA follows: TGTGCCAGCAGCCTCCGGAGAGTGGCCGGGGAGCTGTTTTTT.